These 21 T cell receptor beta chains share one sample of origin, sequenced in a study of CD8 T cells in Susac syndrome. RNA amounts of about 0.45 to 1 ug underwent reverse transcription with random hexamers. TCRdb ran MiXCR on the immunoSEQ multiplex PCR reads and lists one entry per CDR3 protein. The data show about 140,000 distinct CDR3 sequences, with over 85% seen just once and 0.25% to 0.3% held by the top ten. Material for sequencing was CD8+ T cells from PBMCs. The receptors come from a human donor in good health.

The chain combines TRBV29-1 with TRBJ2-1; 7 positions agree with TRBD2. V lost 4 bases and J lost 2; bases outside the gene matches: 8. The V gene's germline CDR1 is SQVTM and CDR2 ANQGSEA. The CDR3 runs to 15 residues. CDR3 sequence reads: CSVGPSGSPYNEQFF. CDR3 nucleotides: TGCAGCGTTGGGCCTAGCGGATCCCCCTACAATGAGCAGTTCTTC.

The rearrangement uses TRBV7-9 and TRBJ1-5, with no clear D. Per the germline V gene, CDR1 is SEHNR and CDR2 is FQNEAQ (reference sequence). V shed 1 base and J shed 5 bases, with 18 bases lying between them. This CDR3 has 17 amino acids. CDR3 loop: CASSLGSFAPRYQPQHF. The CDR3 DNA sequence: TGTGCCAGCAGCTTAGGTTCTTTTGCCCCCCGCTATCAGCCCCAGCATTTT. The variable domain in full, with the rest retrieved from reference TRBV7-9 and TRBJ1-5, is DTGVSQNPRHKITKRGQNVTFRCDPISEHNRLYWYRQTLGQGPEFLTYFQNEAQLEKSRLLSDRFSAERPKGSFSTLEIQRTEQGDSAMYLCASSLGSFAPRYQPQHFGDGTRLSIL.

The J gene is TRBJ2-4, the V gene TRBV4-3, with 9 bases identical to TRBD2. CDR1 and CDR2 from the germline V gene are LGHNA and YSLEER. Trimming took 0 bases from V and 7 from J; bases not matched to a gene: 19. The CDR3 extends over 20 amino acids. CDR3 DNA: TGCGCCAGCAGCCAAGATTTTAACTGGCGGGAGGGCCCGATGCGGAACATTCAGTACTTC. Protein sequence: CASSQDFNWREGPMRNIQYF.

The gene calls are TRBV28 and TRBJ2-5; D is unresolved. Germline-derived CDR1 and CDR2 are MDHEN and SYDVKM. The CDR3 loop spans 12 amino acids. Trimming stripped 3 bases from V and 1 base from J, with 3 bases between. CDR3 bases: TGTGCCAGCAGTTTCCTCCAAGAGACCCAGTACTTC. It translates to CASSFLQETQYF.

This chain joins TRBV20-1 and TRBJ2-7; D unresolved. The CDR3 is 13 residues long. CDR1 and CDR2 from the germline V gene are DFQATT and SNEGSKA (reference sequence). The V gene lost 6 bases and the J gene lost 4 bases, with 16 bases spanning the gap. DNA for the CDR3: TGCAGTGCCACGGGCCATGATTTTTACGAGCAGTACTTC. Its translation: CSATGHDFYEQYF.

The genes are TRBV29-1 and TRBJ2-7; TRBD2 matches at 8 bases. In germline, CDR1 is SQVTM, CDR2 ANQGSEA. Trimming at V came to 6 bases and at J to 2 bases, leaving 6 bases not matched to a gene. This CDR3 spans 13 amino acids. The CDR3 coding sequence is TGCAGCGTCAGCGGGGGCGAAACCTACGAGCAGTACTTC. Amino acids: CSVSGGETYEQYF.

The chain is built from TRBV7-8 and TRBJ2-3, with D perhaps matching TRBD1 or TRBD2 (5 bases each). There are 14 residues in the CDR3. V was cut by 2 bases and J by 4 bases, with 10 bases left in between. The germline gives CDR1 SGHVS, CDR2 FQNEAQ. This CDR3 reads CASSLIRGADTQYF. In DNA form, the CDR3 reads TGTGCCAGCAGCTTAATAAGAGGGGCAGATACGCAGTATTTT. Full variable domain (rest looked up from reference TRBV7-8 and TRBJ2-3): GAGVSQSPRYKVAKRGQDVALRCDPISGHVSLFWYQQALGQGPEFLTYFQNEAQLDKSGLPSDRFFAERPEGSVSTLKIQRTQQEDSAVYLCASSLIRGADTQYFGPGTRLTVL.

The CDR3 DNA is TGTGCCAGCAGCCAAGGAGGTGCGAGGGCCGTGTATGGCTACACCTTC. It encodes CASSQGGARAVYGYTF. This chain connects TRBV3-1 to TRBJ1-2; D is ambiguous. Per the germline V gene, CDR1 is LGHDT and CDR2 is YNNKEL (reference sequence). Trimming pared 1 base from V and 5 bases from J, leaving 17 bases between. The CDR3 sequence is 16 residues long.

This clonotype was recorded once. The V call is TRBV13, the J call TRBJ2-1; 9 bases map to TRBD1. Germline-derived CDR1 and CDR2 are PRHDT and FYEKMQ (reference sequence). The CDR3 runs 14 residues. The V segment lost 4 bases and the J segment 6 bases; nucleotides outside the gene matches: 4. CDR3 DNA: TGTGCCAGCAGCTCGGCGACAGGGGGCAATGAGCAGTTCTTC. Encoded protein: CASSSATGGNEQFF. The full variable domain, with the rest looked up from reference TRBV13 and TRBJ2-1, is AAGVIQSPRHLIKEKRETATLKCYPIPRHDTVYWYQQGPGQDPQFLISFYEKMQSDKGSIPDRFSAQQFSDYHSELNMSSLELGDSALYFCASSSATGGNEQFFGPGTRLTVL.

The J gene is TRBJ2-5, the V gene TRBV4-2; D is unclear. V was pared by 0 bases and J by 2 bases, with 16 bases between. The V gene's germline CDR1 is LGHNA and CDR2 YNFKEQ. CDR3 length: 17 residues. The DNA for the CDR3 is TGTGCCAGCAGCCAAGATCTGGAAACGCTAGGACAAGAGACCCAGTACTTC. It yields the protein CASSQDLETLGQETQYF.

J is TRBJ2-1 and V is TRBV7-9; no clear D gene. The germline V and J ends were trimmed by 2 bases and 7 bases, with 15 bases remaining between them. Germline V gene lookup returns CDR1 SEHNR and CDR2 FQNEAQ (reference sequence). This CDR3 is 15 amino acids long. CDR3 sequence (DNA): TGTGCCAGCAGCTTAATCGAGCAAAGTAAAAATGAGCAGTTCTTC. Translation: CASSLIEQSKNEQFF. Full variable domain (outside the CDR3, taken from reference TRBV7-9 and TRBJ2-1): DTGVSQNPRHKITKRGQNVTFRCDPISEHNRLYWYRQTLGQGPEFLTYFQNEAQLEKSRLLSDRFSAERPKGSFSTLEIQRTEQGDSAMYLCASSLIEQSKNEQFFGPGTRLTVL.

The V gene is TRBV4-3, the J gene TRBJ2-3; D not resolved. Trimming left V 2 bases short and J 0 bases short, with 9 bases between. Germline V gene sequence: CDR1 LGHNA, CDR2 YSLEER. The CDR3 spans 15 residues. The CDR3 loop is CASSQKGLSTDTQYF. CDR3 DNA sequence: TGCGCCAGCAGCCAAAAAGGCCTCAGCACAGATACGCAGTATTTT.

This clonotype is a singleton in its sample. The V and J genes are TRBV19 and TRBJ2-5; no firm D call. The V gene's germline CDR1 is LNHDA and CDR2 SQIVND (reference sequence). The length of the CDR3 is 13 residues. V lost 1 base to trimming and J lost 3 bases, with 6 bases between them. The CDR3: CASSIVSEETQYF. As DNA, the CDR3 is TGTGCCAGTAGTATAGTTAGTGAAGAGACCCAGTACTTC.

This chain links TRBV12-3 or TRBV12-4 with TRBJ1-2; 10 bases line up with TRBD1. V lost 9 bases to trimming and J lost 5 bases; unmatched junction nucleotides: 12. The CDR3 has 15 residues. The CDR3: CASIFPGQGTYGYTF. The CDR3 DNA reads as TGTGCCAGTATTTTCCCGGGACAGGGGACTTATGGCTACACCTTC.

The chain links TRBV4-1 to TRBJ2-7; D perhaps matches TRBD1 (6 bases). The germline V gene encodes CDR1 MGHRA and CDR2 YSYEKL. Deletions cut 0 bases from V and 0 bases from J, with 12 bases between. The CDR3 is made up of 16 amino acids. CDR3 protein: CASSQDGRDNSYEQYF. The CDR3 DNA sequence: TGCGCCAGCAGCCAAGATGGCCGGGACAACTCCTACGAGCAGTACTTC.

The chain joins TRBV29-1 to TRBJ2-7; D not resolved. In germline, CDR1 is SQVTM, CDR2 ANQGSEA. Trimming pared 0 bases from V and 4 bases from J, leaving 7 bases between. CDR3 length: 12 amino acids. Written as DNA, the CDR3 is TGCAGCGTTGAAGATAGTTTGTACGAGCAGTACTTC. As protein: CSVEDSLYEQYF.

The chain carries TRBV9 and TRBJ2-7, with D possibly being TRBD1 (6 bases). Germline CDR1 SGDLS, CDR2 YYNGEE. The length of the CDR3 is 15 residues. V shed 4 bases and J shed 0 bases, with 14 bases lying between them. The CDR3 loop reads CASSRDRDNSYEQYF. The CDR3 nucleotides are TGTGCCAGCAGCAGAGACCGGGACAACTCCTACGAGCAGTACTTC.

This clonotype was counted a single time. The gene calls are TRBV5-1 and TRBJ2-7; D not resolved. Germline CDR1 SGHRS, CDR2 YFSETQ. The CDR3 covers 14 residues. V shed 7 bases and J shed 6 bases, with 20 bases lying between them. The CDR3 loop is CASSSGPFGAEQYF. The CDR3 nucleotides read TGCGCCAGCTCAAGTGGGCCCTTCGGTGCCGAGCAGTACTTC.

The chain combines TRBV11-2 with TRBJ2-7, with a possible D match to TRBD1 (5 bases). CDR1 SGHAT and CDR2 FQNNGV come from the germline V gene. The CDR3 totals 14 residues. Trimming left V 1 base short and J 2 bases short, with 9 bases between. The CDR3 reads CASSLVATAYEQYF. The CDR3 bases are TGTGCCAGCAGCTTAGTCGCGACAGCCTACGAGCAGTACTTC. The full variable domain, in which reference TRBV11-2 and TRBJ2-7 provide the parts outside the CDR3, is EAGVAQSPRYKIIEKRQSVAFWCNPISGHATLYWYQQILGQGPKLLIQFQNNGVVDDSQLPKDRFSAERLKGVDSTLKIQPAKLEDSAVYLCASSLVATAYEQYFGPGTRLTVT.

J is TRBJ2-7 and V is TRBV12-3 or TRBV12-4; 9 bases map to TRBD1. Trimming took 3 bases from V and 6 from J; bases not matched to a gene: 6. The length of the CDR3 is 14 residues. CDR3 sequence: CASSLDRGEREQYF. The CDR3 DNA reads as TGTGCCAGCAGTTTGGACAGGGGAGAACGCGAGCAGTACTTC.

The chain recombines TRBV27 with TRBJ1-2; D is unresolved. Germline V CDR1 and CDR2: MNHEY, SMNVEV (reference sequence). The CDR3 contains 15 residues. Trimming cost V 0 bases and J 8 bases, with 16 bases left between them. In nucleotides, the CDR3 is TGTGCCAGCAGTTTATCGAGGGAGGCCCTCGGCGGCTACACCTTC. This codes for CASSLSREALGGYTF.